This T cell receptor (beta chain) was retrieved from a study of blood T cell repertoires in COVID-19. About the research overall: Acute-phase and convalescent COVID-19 samples originated in the United States, Italy and Spain. T cells, B-cell-depleted T cells, or PBMCs supplied cDNA or gDNA.

Original methodology: Estimation of nucleated cell counts relied on the amplification of reference gene primers. The table came from immunoSEQ multiplex PCR; TCRdb's copy has only in-frame clones and leaves some out. V and J calls and clone size are given by that table; D and trimming were obtained from the DNA. Among tens of thousands of clones listed, about 82% were seen once. With 4 bases clipped from V and 6 bases from J, the junction kept 8 bases outside the gene matches. The germline V gene encodes CDR1 LNHNV and CDR2 YYDKDF (reference sequence). The CDR3 consists of 14 residues. This chain uses TRBV15 with TRBJ2-5, with 7 bases that match TRBD1. The receptor's source is a man between 65 and 85 years old with acute or convalescent COVID-19. The sequenced material came from peripheral blood. For the CDR3, the DNA is TGTGCCACCAGCATAAGACAGGGTACGAAGACCCAGTACTTC. Translation gives CATSIRQGTKTQYF. Supplemented by reference TRBV15 and TRBJ2-5, the full variable domain reads DAMVIQNPRYQVTQFGKPVTLSCSQTLNHNVMYWYQQKSSQAPKLLFHYYDKDFNNEADTPDNFQSRRPNTSFCFLDIRSPGLGDTAMYLCATSIRQGTKTQYFGPGTRLLVL.